This T cell receptor beta chain was documented in a study of T cell responses to AZD1222 COVID-19 vaccine. Findings and limits, study-wide: Samples come after the peak T cell response, not at day 14.

Concerning this clone: Its cognate antigen is unknown.

Trimming shortened V by 1 base and J by 2 bases, and 12 bases separated the two germline ends. The V gene's germline CDR1 is SGHVS and CDR2 FQNEAQ. The CDR3 covers 16 residues. Repertoires were generated with immunoSEQ multiplex PCR, while TCRdb's copy carries only in-frame clones and drops some. The data contain approximately 120,000 clones, 90% of them singletons. This receptor was obtained from an adult in good health. V and J are TRBV7-8 and TRBJ2-1, with D perhaps matching TRBD1 (5 bases). The sequences come from peripheral blood, collected on day 0 of AZD1222 vaccination. As DNA, the CDR3 is TGTGCCAGCAGCTTAGACCAGGGTAGGGCCTACAATGAGCAGTTCTTC. Translated: CASSLDQGRAYNEQFF. The whole variable domain, remainder taken from reference TRBV7-8 and TRBJ2-1, is GAGVSQSPRYKVAKRGQDVALRCDPISGHVSLFWYQQALGQGPEFLTYFQNEAQLDKSGLPSDRFFAERPEGSVSTLKIQRTQQEDSAVYLCASSLDQGRAYNEQFFGPGTRLTVL.